This is a list of T cell receptor beta chains from one sample in a study of shared clonotypes between healthy human individuals. The assay was immunoSEQ multiplex PCR, and TCRdb's table has in-frame clones only and misses some. The sample has hundreds of thousands of clones; 73% are singletons. The sample taken for sequencing was memory CD4+ T cells sorted from blood. These receptor sequences come from a woman aged 30 to 39 in good health. The CDR3 runs from the conserved cysteine through the conserved F or W. D genes are given only for firm matches. Size tells how often a clone was seen (once, few, many) or the class of an expanded clone, and some rows leave it out.

d_call clone_size j_call v_call cdr3_nt cdr3_aa
NA NA TRBJ2-3 TRBV28 TGTGCCAGCAGCCGGAGTCAGGATACGCAGTATTTT CASSRSQDTQYF
TRBD2 NA TRBJ2-3 TRBV7-9 TGTGCCAGCAGCTTAGTTTGGACTAGCGGGAGTCGTAATACGCAGTATTTT CASSLVWTSGSRNTQYF
TRBD2 NA TRBJ2-3 TRBV7-6 TGTGCCAGCAGCTCCCTTCCTCTTACTAGCGGGACCACAGATACGCAGTATTTT CASSSLPLTSGTTDTQYF
NA NA TRBJ1-1 TRBV20-1 TGCAGTGCAATTTTCCTCACTGAAGCTTTCTTT CSAIFLTEAFF
NA NA TRBJ2-4 TRBV6-5 TGTGCCAGCAGTCCCCCTCTAGCCAAAAACATTCAGTACTTC CASSPPLAKNIQYF
TRBD2 NA TRBJ2-7 TRBV10-3 TGTGCCATCAGTGAGTCGCGCGGGAGCTCCTACGAGCAGTACTTC CAISESRGSSYEQYF
NA NA TRBJ1-4 TRBV27 TGTGCCAGCAGTTTATCCAGGGGTGAAAAACTGTTTTTT CASSLSRGEKLFF
TRBD1 many TRBJ1-5 TRBV9 TGTGCCAGCAGTCGGACAGGGCAGAATCAGCCCCAGCATTTT CASSRTGQNQPQHF
NA NA TRBJ2-1 TRBV6-6 TGTGCCAGCAGCCCCTGGGTAGCGGATAACAATGAGCAGTTCTTC CASSPWVADNNEQFF
NA NA TRBJ2-2 TRBV11-2 TGTGCCAGCAGCAACCGATACTCACGCACCGGGGAGCTGTTTTTT CASSNRYSRTGELFF
NA few TRBJ1-3 TRBV7-6 TGTGCCAGCAGCTTAGGGATCGGGCAGGGACTAAGCAACACCATATATTTT CASSLGIGQGLSNTIYF